A selection of T cell receptor beta chains follows, all from one sample in a study of CD8+ T cells in alopecia areata. TCRdb keeps only in-frame clones here, not all; method: immunoSEQ multiplex PCR. This table holds some 110,000 clones, approximately 54% found once. Sequencing was performed on CD8+ T cells sorted from blood, taken at week 24, from a patient treated with tofacitinib. The receptors were gathered from a human donor with alopecia areata. Both conserved end residues are part of each CDR3. D genes are given only for firm matches. Where a row states a size, it is once, few, many or the class of an expanded clone; other rows omit it.

NA,TRBJ2-5,few,TRBV12-5,CASGLGHPAVETQYF,TGTGCTAGTGGTTTGGGTCACCCGGCGGTAGAGACCCAGTACTTC
TRBD1,TRBJ2-7,few,TRBV29-1,CSADTYRTGAYEQYF,TGCAGCGCGGATACTTACCGGACAGGAGCCTACGAGCAGTACTTC
TRBD1,TRBJ2-6,once,TRBV7-9,CASSRGQPVSSGANVLTF,TGTGCCAGCAGCAGGGGACAGCCCGTGAGCTCTGGGGCCAACGTCCTGACTTTC
TRBD2,TRBJ2-7,NA,TRBV25-1,CASSEAGGTTYEQYF,TGTGCCAGCAGTGAGGCGGGGGGGACGACCTACGAGCAGTACTTC
NA,TRBJ2-6,NA,TRBV6-1,CASSGGHSGANVLTF,TGTGCCAGCAGTGGGGGACACTCTGGGGCCAACGTCCTGACTTTC
TRBD1,TRBJ2-1,once,TRBV11-2,CASRRDRDNNEQFF,TGTGCCAGCAGGAGGGACAGGGACAACAATGAGCAGTTCTTC
TRBD1,TRBJ2-5,few,TRBV23-1,CASSPGQGKETQYF,TGCGCCAGCAGTCCAGGACAGGGAAAAGAGACCCAGTACTTC
NA,TRBJ1-5,NA,TRBV4-1,CASSQDRGTVNQPQHF,TGCGCCAGCAGCCAAGATCGGGGGACGGTGAATCAGCCCCAGCATTTT
NA,TRBJ1-2,NA,TRBV27,CASSLSAAGPIGYTF,TGTGCCAGCAGTTTATCGGCAGCAGGTCCCATTGGCTACACCTTC
NA,TRBJ2-3,few,TRBV12-5,CASGLPLQGGGTDTQYF,TGTGCTAGTGGTTTGCCCCTCCAGGGCGGGGGCACAGATACGCAGTATTTT
NA,TRBJ1-6,few,TRBV30,CAWSVRDSPLHF,TGTGCCTGGAGTGTACGGGATTCACCCCTCCACTTT
NA,TRBJ2-7,NA,TRBV6-1,CASSEGGQGYEQYF,TGTGCCAGCAGTGAAGGGGGGCAGGGCTACGAGCAGTACTTC
NA,TRBJ1-5,NA,TRBV5-6,CASSLADSNQPQHF,TGTGCCAGCAGCTTGGCAGACTCCAATCAGCCCCAGCATTTT
NA,TRBJ1-2,NA,TRBV5-6,CASSLGEVPNYGYTF,TGTGCCAGCAGCCTGGGTGAGGTGCCCAACTATGGCTACACCTTC
TRBD1,TRBJ2-3,NA,TRBV7-3,CASSLVSTGATQYF,TGTGCCAGCAGCTTAGTGAGCACAGGGGCGACGCAGTATTTT
NA,TRBJ2-5,NA,TRBV27,CASTSPTETQYF,TGTGCCAGCACTTCTCCCACAGAGACCCAGTACTTC
NA,TRBJ1-6,few,TRBV7-9,CASSLSRDTYNSPLHF,TGTGCCAGCAGCTTATCCCGGGATACCTATAATTCACCCCTCCACTTT
NA,TRBJ2-7,NA,TRBV11-2,CASSLGAVRYYEQYF,TGTGCCAGCAGCTTGGGGGCCGTCCGCTACTACGAGCAGTACTTC
TRBD1,TRBJ2-7,once,TRBV5-1,CASSLEGQGRSYEQYF,TGCGCCAGCAGCTTGGAGGGACAGGGCCGCTCCTACGAGCAGTACTTC
NA,TRBJ2-5,NA,TRBV13,CACSSGGSETQYF,TGTGCCTGCTCATCCGGGGGCTCGGAGACCCAGTACTTC
NA,TRBJ1-5,NA,TRBV6-5,CASSHGTEPQHF,TGTGCCAGCAGCCATGGGACCGAGCCCCAGCATTTT
TRBD1,TRBJ1-4,NA,TRBV6-5,CASSQGGENEKLFF,TGTGCCAGCTCTCAGGGGGGGGAGAACGAAAAACTGTTTTTT
TRBD1,TRBJ2-7,few,TRBV13,CASTSRDRTYEQYF,TGTGCCAGCACCTCCCGGGACAGAACCTACGAGCAGTACTTC
NA,TRBJ2-7,NA,TRBV5-4,CASSFGRGTYEQYF,TGTGCCAGCAGCTTCGGCAGGGGCACCTACGAGCAGTACTTC
TRBD2,TRBJ2-1,NA,TRBV27,CASSPSGGDTYNEQFF,TGTGCCAGCAGCCCTAGCGGGGGGGATACCTACAATGAGCAGTTCTTC
NA,TRBJ2-7,NA,TRBV27,CASSPVPGHQYEQYF,TGTGCCAGCAGTCCAGTACCGGGACATCAGTACGAGCAGTACTTC
NA,TRBJ2-2,NA,TRBV7-6,CASSLSDAGGTGELFF,TGTGCCAGCAGCTTATCCGACGCTGGGGGCACCGGGGAGCTGTTTTTT
TRBD1,TRBJ2-1,few,TRBV2,CASRDRGTYNEQFF,TGTGCCAGCAGGGACAGGGGGACGTACAATGAGCAGTTCTTC
NA,TRBJ1-5,once,TRBV7-9,CASSFMFDQPQHF,TGTGCCAGCAGCTTTATGTTTGATCAGCCCCAGCATTTT
NA,TRBJ2-3,NA,TRBV14,CASSHPRDQTEDTQYF,TGTGCCAGCAGCCACCCCCGGGACCAAACGGAAGACACGCAGTATTTT
NA,TRBJ1-6,NA,TRBV4-1,CASSFDSESPLHF,TGCGCCAGCAGCTTTGACAGTGAATCACCCCTCCACTTT
NA,TRBJ1-4,NA,TRBV6-5,CASSYSGLSNEKLFF,TGTGCCAGCAGTTACTCGGGGCTGTCTAATGAAAAACTGTTTTTT
NA,TRBJ2-7,few,TRBV7-6,CASSLAPRNEQYF,TGTGCCAGCAGCTTAGCGCCAAGGAACGAGCAGTACTTC
NA,TRBJ1-6,NA,TRBV5-8,CASSFGDSPLHF,TGTGCCAGCAGCTTCGGGGATTCACCCCTCCACTTT
NA,TRBJ1-5,NA,TRBV12-5,CASGDSAIGGNQPQHF,TGTGCTAGTGGAGACTCGGCAATCGGGGGCAATCAGCCCCAGCATTTT
NA,TRBJ2-5,NA,TRBV25-1,CASSEWGETQYF,TGTGCCAGCAGTGAATGGGGGGAGACCCAGTACTTC
NA,TRBJ1-1,NA,TRBV6-1,CASSWEAGEEAFF,TGTGCCAGCAGTTGGGAGGCAGGGGAAGAAGCTTTCTTT
NA,TRBJ1-5,NA,TRBV5-6,CASSQSQESQPQHF,TGTGCCAGCAGCCAGTCCCAGGAGAGTCAGCCCCAGCATTTT
NA,TRBJ2-5,NA,TRBV29-1,CSVGWEGETQYF,TGCAGCGTTGGATGGGAAGGAGAGACCCAGTACTTC
TRBD1,TRBJ2-1,once,TRBV14,CASSPLQGVRDEQFF,TGTGCCAGCAGCCCCCTCCAGGGGGTACGCGATGAGCAGTTCTTC
NA,TRBJ1-2,NA,TRBV30,CAWNRDGYTF,TGTGCCTGGAACAGGGACGGCTACACCTTC
NA,TRBJ1-2,NA,TRBV2,CASGLRGGYTF,TGTGCCAGCGGGCTCAGGGGCGGCTACACCTTC
NA,TRBJ2-7,NA,TRBV5-6,CASSLSPPYEQYF,TGTGCCAGCAGCTTGTCCCCCCCCTACGAGCAGTACTTC
NA,TRBJ1-4,NA,TRBV7-9,CASSGTDRRNNEKLFF,TGTGCCAGCAGCGGAACGGACAGACGAAATAATGAAAAACTGTTTTTT
NA,TRBJ1-5,few,TRBV27,CASSSGTGIRSNQPQHF,TGTGCCAGCAGTTCCGGGACGGGAATAAGGAGCAATCAGCCCCAGCATTTT
NA,TRBJ1-1,NA,TRBV12-5,CASGSDPGTLNTEAFF,TGTGCTAGTGGTTCTGATCCCGGGACATTGAACACTGAAGCTTTCTTT
NA,TRBJ1-1,NA,TRBV2,CASNPMGGPTEAFF,TGTGCCAGCAACCCTATGGGGGGGCCCACTGAAGCTTTCTTT
NA,TRBJ2-2,medium-sized,TRBV25-1,CASSFPGDTGELFF,TGTGCCAGCAGTTTCCCAGGGGACACCGGGGAGCTGTTTTTT
NA,TRBJ2-3,NA,TRBV4-1,CASSHPRDTQYF,TGCGCCAGCAGCCATCCCCGCGATACGCAGTATTTT
TRBD1,TRBJ1-2,NA,TRBV30,CAWSVGGDGYTF,TGTGCCTGGAGTGTAGGGGGCGATGGCTACACCTTC
NA,TRBJ1-4,NA,TRBV5-1,CASSPTGRGLGELFF,TGCGCCAGCAGCCCGACGGGCAGAGGCCTTGGGGAACTGTTTTTT
NA,TRBJ1-2,NA,TRBV27,CASGSGRVYGYTF,TGTGCCAGCGGTTCAGGACGGGTCTATGGCTACACCTTC